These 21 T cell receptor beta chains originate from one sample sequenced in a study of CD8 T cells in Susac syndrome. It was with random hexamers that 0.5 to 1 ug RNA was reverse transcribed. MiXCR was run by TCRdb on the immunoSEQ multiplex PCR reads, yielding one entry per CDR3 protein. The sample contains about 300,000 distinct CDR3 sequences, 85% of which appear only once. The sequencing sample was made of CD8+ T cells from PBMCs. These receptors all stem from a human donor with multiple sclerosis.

DNA for the CDR3: TGCGCCAGCAGCCAAGTCGTGGACATCAAGAACACTGAAGCTTTCTTT. Protein sequence: CASSQVVDIKNTEAFF. The V gene is TRBV4-1, the J gene TRBJ1-1; D is perhaps TRBD1 (5 bases). Trimming removed 1 base from V and 1 base from J, with 13 bases in between. Germline assignment: CDR1 MGHRA and CDR2 YSYEKL. This CDR3 contains 16 residues.

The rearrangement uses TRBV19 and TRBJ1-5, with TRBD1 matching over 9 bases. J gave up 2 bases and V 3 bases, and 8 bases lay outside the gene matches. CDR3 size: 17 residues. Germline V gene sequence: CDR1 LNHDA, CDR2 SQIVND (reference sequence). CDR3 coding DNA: TGTGCCAGTAGTATTACCGGGGACAGGGTGGGCAATCAGCCCCAGCATTTT. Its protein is CASSITGDRVGNQPQHF.

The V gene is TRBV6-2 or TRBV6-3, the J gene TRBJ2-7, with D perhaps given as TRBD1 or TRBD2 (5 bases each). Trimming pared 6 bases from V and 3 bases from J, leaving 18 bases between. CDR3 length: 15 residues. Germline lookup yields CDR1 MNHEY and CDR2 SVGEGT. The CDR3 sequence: CASRKTGATNYEQYF. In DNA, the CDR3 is TGTGCCAGCAGGAAAACCGGGGCGACTAACTACGAGCAGTACTTC.

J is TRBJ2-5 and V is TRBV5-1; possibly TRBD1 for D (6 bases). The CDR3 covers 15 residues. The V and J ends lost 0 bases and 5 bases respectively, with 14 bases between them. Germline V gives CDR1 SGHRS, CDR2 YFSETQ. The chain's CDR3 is CASSLEGGGRETQYF. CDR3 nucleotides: TGCGCCAGCAGCTTGGAAGGTGGGGGCCGGGAGACCCAGTACTTC.

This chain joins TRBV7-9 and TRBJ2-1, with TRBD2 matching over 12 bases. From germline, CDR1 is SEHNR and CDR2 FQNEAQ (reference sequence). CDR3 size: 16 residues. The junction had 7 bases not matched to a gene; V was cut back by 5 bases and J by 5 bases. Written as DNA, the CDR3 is TGTGCCAGCAGCCCCCGACTAGCGGGAGAGAACAATGAGCAGTTCTTC. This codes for CASSPRLAGENNEQFF.

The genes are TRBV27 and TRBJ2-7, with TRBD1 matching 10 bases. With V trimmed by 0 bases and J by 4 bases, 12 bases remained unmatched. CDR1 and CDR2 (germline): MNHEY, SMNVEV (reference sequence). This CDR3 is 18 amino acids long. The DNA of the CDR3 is TGTGCCAGCAGTTTATCCAGTTATAGTCGGGACAGGGGTTACGAGCAGTACTTC. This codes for CASSLSSYSRDRGYEQYF.

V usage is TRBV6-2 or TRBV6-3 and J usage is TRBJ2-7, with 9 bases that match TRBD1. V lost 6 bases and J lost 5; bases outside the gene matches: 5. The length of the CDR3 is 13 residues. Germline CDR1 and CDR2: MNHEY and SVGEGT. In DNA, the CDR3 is TGTGCCAGCAGGACGGACAGGGGAGACGAGCAGTACTTC. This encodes CASRTDRGDEQYF.

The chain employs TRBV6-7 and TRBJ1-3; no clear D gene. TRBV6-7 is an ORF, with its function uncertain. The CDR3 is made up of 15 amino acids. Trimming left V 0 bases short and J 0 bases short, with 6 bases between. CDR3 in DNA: TGTGCCAGCAGTTACTCGAATTTCTCTGGAAACACCATATATTTT. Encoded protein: CASSYSNFSGNTIYF.

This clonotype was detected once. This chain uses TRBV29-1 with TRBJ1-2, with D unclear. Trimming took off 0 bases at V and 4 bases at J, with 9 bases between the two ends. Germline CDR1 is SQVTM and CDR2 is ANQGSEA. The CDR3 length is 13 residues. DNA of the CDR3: TGCAGCGTTGAAGACTCCCCGAGCTATGGCTACACCTTC. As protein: CSVEDSPSYGYTF. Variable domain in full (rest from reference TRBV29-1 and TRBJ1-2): SAVISQKPSRDICQRGTSLTIQCQVDSQVTMMFWYRQQPGQSLTLIATANQGSEATYESGFVIDKFPISRPNLTFSTLTVSNMSPEDSSIYLCSVEDSPSYGYTFGSGTRLTVV.

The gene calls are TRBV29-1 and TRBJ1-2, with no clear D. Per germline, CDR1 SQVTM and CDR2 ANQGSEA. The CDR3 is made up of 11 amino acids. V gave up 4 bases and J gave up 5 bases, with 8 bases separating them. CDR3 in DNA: TGCAGCGTTGTTTCCGTTTATGGCTACACCTTC. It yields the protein CSVVSVYGYTF.

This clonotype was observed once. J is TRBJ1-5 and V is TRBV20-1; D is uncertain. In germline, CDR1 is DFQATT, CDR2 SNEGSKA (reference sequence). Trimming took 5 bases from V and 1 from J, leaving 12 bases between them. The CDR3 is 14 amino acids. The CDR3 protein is CSAGSGWSNQPQHF. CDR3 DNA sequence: TGCAGTGCTGGCAGTGGATGGAGCAATCAGCCCCAGCATTTT.

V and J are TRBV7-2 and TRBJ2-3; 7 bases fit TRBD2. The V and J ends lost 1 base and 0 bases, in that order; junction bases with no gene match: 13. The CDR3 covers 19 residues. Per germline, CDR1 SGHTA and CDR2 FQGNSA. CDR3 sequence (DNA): TGTGCCAGCAGCTTAGTTCCTAGCGGCGTAGAATGGAGCACAGATACGCAGTATTTT. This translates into CASSLVPSGVEWSTDTQYF.

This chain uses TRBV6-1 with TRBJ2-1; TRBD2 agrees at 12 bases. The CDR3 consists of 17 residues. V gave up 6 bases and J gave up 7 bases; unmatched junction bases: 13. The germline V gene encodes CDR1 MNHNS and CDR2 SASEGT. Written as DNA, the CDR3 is TGTGCCAGCAGCCTTTTAGCAGGACTAGCGGGAAGAAATGAGCAGTTCTTC. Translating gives CASSLLAGLAGRNEQFF.

CDR3 sequence: CASSGTGTNLGETQYF. The CDR3 nucleotides are TGTGCCAGCAGCGGAACCGGGACTAACTTGGGGGAGACCCAGTACTTC. The rearrangement joins TRBV9 to TRBJ2-5, with 7 nucleotides matching TRBD2. Germline CDR1 is SGDLS and CDR2 is YYNGEE. The V and J ends lost 3 bases and 5 bases, in that order; junction bases with no gene match: 13. This CDR3 has 16 amino acids.

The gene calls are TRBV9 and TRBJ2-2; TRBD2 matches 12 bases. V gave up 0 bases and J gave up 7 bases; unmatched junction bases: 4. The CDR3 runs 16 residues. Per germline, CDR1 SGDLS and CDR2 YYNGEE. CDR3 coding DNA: TGTGCCAGCAGCGTAGTCCTAGCGGGAGGGTTCGGGGAGCTGTTTTTT. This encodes CASSVVLAGGFGELFF. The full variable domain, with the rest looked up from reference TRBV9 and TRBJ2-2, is DSGVTQTPKHLITATGQRVTLRCSPRSGDLSVYWYQQSLDQGLQFLIQYYNGEERAKGNILERFSAQQFPDLHSELNLSSLELGDSALYFCASSVVLAGGFGELFFGEGSRLTVL.

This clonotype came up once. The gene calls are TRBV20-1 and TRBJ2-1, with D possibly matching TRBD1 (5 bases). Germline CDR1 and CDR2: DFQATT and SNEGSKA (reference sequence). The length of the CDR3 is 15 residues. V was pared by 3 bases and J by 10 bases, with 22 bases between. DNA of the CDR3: TGCAGTGCTAGGGACCCCAGGGTGGCCTTGGAGGAGCAGTTCTTC. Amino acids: CSARDPRVALEEQFF.

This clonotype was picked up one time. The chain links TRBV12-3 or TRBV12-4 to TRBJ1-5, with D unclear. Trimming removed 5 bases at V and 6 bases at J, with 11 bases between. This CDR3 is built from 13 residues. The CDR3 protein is CASSPSTSQPQHF. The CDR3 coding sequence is TGTGCCAGCAGTCCAAGCACCTCTCAGCCCCAGCATTTT.

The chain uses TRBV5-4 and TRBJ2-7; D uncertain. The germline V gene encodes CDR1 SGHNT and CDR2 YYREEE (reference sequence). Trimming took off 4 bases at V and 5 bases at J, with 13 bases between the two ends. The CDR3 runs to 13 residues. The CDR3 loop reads CASSGIAPDEQYF. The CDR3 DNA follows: TGTGCCAGCAGCGGCATAGCCCCGGACGAGCAGTACTTC.

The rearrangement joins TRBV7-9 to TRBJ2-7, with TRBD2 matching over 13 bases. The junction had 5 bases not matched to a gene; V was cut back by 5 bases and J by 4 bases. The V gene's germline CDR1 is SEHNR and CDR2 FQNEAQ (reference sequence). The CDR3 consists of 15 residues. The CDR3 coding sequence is TGTGCCAGCAGCCCCTGGACTAGCGGGAGATACGAGCAGTACTTC. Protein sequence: CASSPWTSGRYEQYF.

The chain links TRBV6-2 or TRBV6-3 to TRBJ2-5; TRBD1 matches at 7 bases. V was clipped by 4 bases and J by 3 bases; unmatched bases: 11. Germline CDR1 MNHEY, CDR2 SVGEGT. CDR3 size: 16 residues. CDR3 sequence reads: CASSSFPGTDEETQYF. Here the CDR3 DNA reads TGTGCCAGCAGTTCTTTCCCCGGGACAGATGAAGAGACCCAGTACTTC.

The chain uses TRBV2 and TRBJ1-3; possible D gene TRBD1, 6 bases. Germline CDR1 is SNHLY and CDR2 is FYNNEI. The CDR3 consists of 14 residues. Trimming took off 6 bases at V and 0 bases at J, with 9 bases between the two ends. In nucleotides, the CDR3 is TGTGCCAGCAGGATGGACAGCTCTGGAAACACCATATATTTT. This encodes CASRMDSSGNTIYF.